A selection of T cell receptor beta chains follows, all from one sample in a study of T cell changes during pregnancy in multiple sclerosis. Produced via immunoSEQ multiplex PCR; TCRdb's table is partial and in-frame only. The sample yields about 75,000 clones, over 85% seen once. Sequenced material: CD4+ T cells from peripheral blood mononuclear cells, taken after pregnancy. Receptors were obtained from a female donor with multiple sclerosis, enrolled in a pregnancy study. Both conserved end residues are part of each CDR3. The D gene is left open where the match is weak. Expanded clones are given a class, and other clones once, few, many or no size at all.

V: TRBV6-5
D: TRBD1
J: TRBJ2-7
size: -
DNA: TGTGCCAGCAGTTACCCCGGACAGGGGGCGGGGGAGCAGTACTTC
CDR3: CASSYPGQGAGEQYF

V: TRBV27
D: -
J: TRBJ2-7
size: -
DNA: TGTGTGAGCTCCCGTGAGGGTATTGGGTCCTACGAGCAGTACTTC
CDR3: CVSSREGIGSYEQYF

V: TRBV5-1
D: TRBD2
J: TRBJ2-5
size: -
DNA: TGCGCCAGCAGCCAGATAGCGGGAGCGGAGACCCAGTACTTC
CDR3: CASSQIAGAETQYF

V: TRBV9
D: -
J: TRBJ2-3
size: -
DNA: TGTGCCAGCAGCCTCGCGGGACTTCCTAGCACAGATACGCAGTATTTT
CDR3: CASSLAGLPSTDTQYF

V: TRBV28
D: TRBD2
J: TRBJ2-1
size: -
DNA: TGTGCCAGCAGTCTCCGGGGACTAGCGGTTTACAATGAGCAGTTCTTC
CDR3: CASSLRGLAVYNEQFF

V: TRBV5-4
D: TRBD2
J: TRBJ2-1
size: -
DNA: TGTGCCAGCAGCTCCTTTACTAGCGGGATCCACAATGAGCAGTTCTTC
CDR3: CASSSFTSGIHNEQFF

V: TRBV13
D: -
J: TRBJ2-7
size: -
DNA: TGTGCCAGCAGCCCACGTCCGGGCTACGAGCAGTACTTC
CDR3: CASSPRPGYEQYF

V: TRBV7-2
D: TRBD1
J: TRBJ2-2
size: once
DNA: TGTGCCAGCAGCTCAATAGGGACAGGGGAGGGCACCGGGGAGCTGTTTTTT
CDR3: CASSSIGTGEGTGELFF

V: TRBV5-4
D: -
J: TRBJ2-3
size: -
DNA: TGTGCCAGCACCGGTAGCACAGATACGCAGTATTTT
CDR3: CASTGSTDTQYF

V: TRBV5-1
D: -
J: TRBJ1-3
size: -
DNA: TGCGCCAGCAGCCATGACTCGAGCTCTGGAAACACCATATATTTT
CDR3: CASSHDSSSGNTIYF

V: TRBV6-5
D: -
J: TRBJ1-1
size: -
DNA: TGTGCCAGCACCCCTTTGGGGGGGGCGACTGAAGCTTTCTTT
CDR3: CASTPLGGATEAFF

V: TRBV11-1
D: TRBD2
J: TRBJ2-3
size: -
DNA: TGTGCCAGCAGACTAGCGGGAGGTGCAGATACGCAGTATTTT
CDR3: CASRLAGGADTQYF

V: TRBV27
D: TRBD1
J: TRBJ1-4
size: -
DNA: TGTGCCAGCAGTTTGAATTGGGGACAGGGGAATGAAAAACTGTTTTTT
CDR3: CASSLNWGQGNEKLFF

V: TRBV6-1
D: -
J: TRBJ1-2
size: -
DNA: TGTGCCAGCGGGATAGGGGGTGGCTACACCTTC
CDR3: CASGIGGGYTF

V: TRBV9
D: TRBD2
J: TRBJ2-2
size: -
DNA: TGTGCCAGCAGCGTTCTAGCGGGAGACCCCACCGGGGAGCTGTTTTTT
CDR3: CASSVLAGDPTGELFF

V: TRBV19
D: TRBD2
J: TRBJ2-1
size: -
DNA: TGTGCCAGTAGCAGTACGGGACTAGCGGGTAAAGGGGCCTACAATGAGCAGTTCTTC
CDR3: CASSSTGLAGKGAYNEQFF

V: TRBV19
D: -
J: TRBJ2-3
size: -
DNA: TGTGCCAGTAGTATTAATGGCGGTTACACAGATACGCAGTATTTT
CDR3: CASSINGGYTDTQYF

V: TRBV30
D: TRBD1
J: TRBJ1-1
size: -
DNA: TGTGCCTGGAGTGGGACAGGGAACACTGAAGCTTTCTTT
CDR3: CAWSGTGNTEAFF

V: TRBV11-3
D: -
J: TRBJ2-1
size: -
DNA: TGTGCCAGCAGCTTAGATCGGGGGAGCATCGACAATGAGCAGTTCTTC
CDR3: CASSLDRGSIDNEQFF

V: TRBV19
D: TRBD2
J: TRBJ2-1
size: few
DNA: TGTGCCAGTAGTAGCGGGAGGGCCCCGTTGGATGAGCAGTTCTTC
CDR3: CASSSGRAPLDEQFF

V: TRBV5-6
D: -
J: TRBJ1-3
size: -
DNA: TGTGCCAGCAGCATGAGAACAGCCTCTGGAAACACCATATATTTT
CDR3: CASSMRTASGNTIYF

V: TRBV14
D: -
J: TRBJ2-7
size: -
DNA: TGTGCCAGAGAACGGGAGTCTTACTACGAGCAGTACTTC
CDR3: CARERESYYEQYF

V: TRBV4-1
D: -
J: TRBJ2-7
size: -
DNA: TGCGCCAGCAGCCAAGATCTACGGGAGCAGTACTTC
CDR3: CASSQDLREQYF

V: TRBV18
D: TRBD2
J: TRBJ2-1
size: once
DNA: TGTGCCAGCTCAACTAAGGCGCGGACTAGCGGGAGGGCCGGTAGCAATGAGCAGTTCTTC
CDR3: CASSTKARTSGRAGSNEQFF

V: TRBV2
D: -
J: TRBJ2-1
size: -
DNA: TGTGCCAGCAGGTGGGGGGACAGCTCCTACAATGAGCAGTTCTTC
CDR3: CASRWGDSSYNEQFF

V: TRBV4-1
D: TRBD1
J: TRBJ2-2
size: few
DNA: TGCGCCAGCAGCCACATGGGACAGGGGGCCCCGCGGGGGGAGCTGTTTTTT
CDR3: CASSHMGQGAPRGELFF

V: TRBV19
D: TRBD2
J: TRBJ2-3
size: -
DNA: TGTGCCAGTATTTCCCGGGGGACTAGCGGGGGAAGCACAGATACGCAGTATTTT
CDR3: CASISRGTSGGSTDTQYF

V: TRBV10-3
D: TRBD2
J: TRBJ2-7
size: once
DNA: TGTGCCATCACACCTAGCGGGAGCGTTTACGAGCAGTACTTC
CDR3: CAITPSGSVYEQYF

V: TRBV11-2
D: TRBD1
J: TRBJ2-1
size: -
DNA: TGTGCCAGCAGACCGCCGGGACAGGGTACAAATGAGCAGTTCTTC
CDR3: CASRPPGQGTNEQFF

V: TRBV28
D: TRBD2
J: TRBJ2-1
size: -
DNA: TGTGCCACCGGACTAGTGATCTACAATGAGCAGTTCTTC
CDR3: CATGLVIYNEQFF

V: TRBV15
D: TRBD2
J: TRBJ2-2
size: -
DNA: TGTGCCACCAGCAGGGACCTAGCGGGAGGGACCCCGGAGACCGGGGAGCTGTTTTTT
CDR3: CATSRDLAGGTPETGELFF

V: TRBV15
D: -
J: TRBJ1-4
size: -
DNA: TGTGCCACCAGCAGAGATCTAAGACTGTTTTTT
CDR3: CATSRDLRLFF

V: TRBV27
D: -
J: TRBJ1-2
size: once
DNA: TGTGCCAGCAGTTATAGTGGCCCGCGGGGACCGATGAACTATGGCTACACCTTC
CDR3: CASSYSGPRGPMNYGYTF

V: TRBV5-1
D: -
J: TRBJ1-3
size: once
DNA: TGCGCCAGCAGCTTCGCCCTACAGGGATCAAGCTCTGGAAACACCATATATTTT
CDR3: CASSFALQGSSSGNTIYF

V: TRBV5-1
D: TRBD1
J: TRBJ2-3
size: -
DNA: TGCGCCAGCAGCTTGGCGGGTGGGACAGATACACAGTATTTT
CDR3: CASSLAGGTDTQYF

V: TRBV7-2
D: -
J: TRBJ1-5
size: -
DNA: TGTGCCAGCAGCTTAGTGGGACATACATTGATTAGCAATCAGCCCCAGCATTTT
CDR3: CASSLVGHTLISNQPQHF

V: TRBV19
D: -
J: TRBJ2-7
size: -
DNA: TGTGCCAGTAGGGCCCGGGCGGACAAGGGGTGCGAGCAGTACTTC
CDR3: CASRARADKGCEQYF

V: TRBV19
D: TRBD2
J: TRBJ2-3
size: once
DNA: TGTGCCAGTAGTAGCCCTAGCGGCTATAGCACAGATACGCAGTATTTT
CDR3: CASSSPSGYSTDTQYF

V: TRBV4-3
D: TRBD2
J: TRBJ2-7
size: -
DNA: TGCGCCAGCAGCCAAAGTGTGCTAGCGGGAGCCCTCACCTACGAGCAGTACTTC
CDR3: CASSQSVLAGALTYEQYF

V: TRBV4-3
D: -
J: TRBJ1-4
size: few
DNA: TGCGCCAGCAGCCCGTCCTCCGCGGGGGAAAAACTGTTTTTT
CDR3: CASSPSSAGEKLFF

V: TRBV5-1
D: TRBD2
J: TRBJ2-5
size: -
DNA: TGCGCCAGCAGCGGAACTAGCGGCGAATTTAGGGAGACCCAGTACTTC
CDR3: CASSGTSGEFRETQYF

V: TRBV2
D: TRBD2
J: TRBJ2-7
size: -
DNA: TGTGCCAGCAGTGCGGGACTAGCGGGAGCGGGGAGCGAGCAGTACTTC
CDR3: CASSAGLAGAGSEQYF

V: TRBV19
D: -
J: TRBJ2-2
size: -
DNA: TGTGCCAGTAGTATCCAGGGGCCGAACACCGGGGAGCTGTTTTTT
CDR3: CASSIQGPNTGELFF

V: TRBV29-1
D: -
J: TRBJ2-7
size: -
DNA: TGCAGCGTCGGAAACGGGTACGAGCAGTACTTC
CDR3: CSVGNGYEQYF

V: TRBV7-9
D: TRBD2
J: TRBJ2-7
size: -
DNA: TGTGCCAGCAGCTTAGCTAGCGGGTTCTCCTACGAGCAGTACTTC
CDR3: CASSLASGFSYEQYF

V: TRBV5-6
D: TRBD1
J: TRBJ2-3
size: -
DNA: TGTGCCAGCAGCCCGACAGGGGTCACAGATACGCAGTATTTT
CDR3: CASSPTGVTDTQYF

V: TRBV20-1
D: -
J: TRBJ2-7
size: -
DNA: TGTCTGGCGTTACTAATATGTGAGTACTTC
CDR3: CLALLICEYF

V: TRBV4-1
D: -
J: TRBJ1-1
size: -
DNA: TGCGCCAGCAGGGACATTATGAACACTGAAGCTTTCTTT
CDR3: CASRDIMNTEAFF